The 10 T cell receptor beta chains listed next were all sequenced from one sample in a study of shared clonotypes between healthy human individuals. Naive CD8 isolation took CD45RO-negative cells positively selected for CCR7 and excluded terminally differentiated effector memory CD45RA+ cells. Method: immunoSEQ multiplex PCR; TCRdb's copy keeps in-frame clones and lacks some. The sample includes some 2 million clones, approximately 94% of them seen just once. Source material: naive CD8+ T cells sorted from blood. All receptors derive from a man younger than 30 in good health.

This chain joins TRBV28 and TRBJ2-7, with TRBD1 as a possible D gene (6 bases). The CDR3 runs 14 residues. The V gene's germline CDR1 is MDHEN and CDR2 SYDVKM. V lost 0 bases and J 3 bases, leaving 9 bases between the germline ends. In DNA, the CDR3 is TGTGCCAGCAGTTTATGGGACAGTATCTACGAGCAGTACTTC. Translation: CASSLWDSIYEQYF.

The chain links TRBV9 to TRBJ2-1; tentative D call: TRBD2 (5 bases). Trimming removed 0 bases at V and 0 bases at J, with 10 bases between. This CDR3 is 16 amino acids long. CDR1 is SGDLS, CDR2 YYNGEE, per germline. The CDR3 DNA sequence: TGTGCCAGCAGCGTAGAGGCTAGCTTCTCCTACAATGAGCAGTTCTTC. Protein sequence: CASSVEASFSYNEQFF.

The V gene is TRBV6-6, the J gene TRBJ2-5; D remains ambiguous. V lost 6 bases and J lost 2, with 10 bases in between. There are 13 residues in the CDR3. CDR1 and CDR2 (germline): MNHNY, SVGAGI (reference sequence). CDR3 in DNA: TGTGCCAGCAGGCGTCAGGAGCAAGAGACCCAGTACTTC. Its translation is CASRRQEQETQYF.

In DNA, the CDR3 is TGCGCCAGCAGCCAATCCGTGTCGAATTACTATGGCTACACCTTC. It translates to CASSQSVSNYYGYTF. This sequence joins TRBV4-1 and TRBJ1-2, with D unresolved. Trimming took 2 bases from V and 3 from J, leaving 13 bases between them. Germline V CDR1 and CDR2: MGHRA, YSYEKL. There are 15 residues in the CDR3.

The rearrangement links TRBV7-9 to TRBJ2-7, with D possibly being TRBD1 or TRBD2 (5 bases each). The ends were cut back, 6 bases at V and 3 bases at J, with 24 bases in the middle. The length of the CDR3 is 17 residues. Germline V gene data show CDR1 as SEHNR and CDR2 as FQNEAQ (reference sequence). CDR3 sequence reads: CASRASFMGTRNYEQYF. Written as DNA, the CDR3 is TGTGCCAGCAGAGCTTCCTTTATGGGGACCCGAAACTACGAGCAGTACTTC.

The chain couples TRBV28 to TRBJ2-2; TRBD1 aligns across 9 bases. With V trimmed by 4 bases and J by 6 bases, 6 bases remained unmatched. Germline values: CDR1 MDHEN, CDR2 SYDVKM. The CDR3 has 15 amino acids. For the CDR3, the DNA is TGTGCCAGCAGTTGGGACAGGGAGGGTCCCGGGGAGCTGTTTTTT. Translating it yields CASSWDREGPGELFF. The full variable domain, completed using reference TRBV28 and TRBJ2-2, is DVKVTQSSRYLVKRTGEKVFLECVQDMDHENMFWYRQDPGLGLRLIYFSYDVKMKEKGDIPEGYSVSREKKERFSLILESASTNQTSMYLCASSWDREGPGELFFGEGSRLTVL.

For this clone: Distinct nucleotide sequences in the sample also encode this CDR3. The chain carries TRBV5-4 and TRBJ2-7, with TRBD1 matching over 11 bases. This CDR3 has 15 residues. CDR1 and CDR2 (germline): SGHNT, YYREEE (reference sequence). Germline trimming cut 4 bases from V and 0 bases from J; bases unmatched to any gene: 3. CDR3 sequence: CASSLGQGGSYEQYF. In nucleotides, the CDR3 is TGTGCCAGCAGCCTGGGACAGGGGGGCTCCTACGAGCAGTACTTC. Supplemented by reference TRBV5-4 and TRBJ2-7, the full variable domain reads ETGVTQSPTHLIKTRGQQVTLRCSSQSGHNTVSWYQQALGQGPQFIFQYYREEENGRGNFPPRFSGLQFPNYSSELNVNALELDDSALYLCASSLGQGGSYEQYFGPGTRLTVT.

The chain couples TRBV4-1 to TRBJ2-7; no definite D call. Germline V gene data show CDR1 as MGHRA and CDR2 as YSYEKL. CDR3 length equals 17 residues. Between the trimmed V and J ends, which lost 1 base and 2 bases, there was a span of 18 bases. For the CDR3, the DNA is TGCGCCAGCAGCCAAGCCCTAGGAACCGGGTTCGCCTACGAGCAGTACTTC. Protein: CASSQALGTGFAYEQYF.

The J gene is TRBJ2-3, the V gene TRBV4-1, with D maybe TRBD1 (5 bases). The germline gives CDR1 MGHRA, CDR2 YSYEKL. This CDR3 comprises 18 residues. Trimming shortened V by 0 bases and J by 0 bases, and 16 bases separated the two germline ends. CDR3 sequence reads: CASSQEKSRASSTDTQYF. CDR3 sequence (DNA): TGCGCCAGCAGCCAAGAAAAGTCCAGGGCCTCTAGCACAGATACGCAGTATTTT.

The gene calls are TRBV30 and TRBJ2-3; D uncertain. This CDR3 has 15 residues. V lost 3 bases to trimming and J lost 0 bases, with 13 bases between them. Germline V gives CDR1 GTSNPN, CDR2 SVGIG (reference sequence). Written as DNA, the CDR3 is TGTGCCTGGAGCCCCGGCAGTACTAGCACAGATACGCAGTATTTT. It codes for CAWSPGSTSTDTQYF.